This T cell receptor (beta chain) emerged from a study of blood T cell repertoires in COVID-19. The table came from immunoSEQ multiplex PCR; TCRdb's copy has only in-frame clones and leaves some out. The top ten clones hold 3.5% to 4.5% of a sample with more than 300,000 clones, about nine tenths of them seen once. The germline V gene has CDR1 MNHEY and CDR2 SMNVEV (reference sequence). Trimming removed 4 bases at V and 2 bases at J, with 20 bases between. The CDR3 sequence is 17 residues long. Participants were aged roughly 18 to 89 years, lived in 24 US areas, and enrolled virtually. In Cohort 3, a recovered donor had either two negative PCRs, clearance, or symptom resolution.

The chain links TRBV27 to TRBJ1-2; D possibly corresponds to TRBD1 (5 bases). The sequencing input was PBMCs or T cells enriched from blood (not recorded which). The receptor comes from a man aged 30 to 45 who had recovered from COVID-19. The CDR3 protein is CASSSLGAGQINYGYTF. DNA of the CDR3: TGTGCCAGCAGTTCGTTAGGAGCCGGACAAATAAACTATGGCTACACCTTC.